These T cell receptor beta chains were read from a single sample in a study of shared clonotypes between healthy human individuals. The assay was immunoSEQ multiplex PCR, and TCRdb's table has in-frame clones only and misses some. The table has around 550,000 clones, about 95% seen once. The source material was naive CD8+ T cells sorted from blood. The source of these receptors is a woman under 40 in good health. The CDR3 runs from the conserved cysteine through the conserved F or W. Each record gives: CDR3 protein, CDR3 DNA, clone size, J gene, V gene, D gene. The D gene is left open where the match is weak. For some rows the clone size is stated as once, few or many, or as a class when expanded; others skip it.

cdr3_aa: CASSLDVRVNTEAFF; cdr3_nt: TGTGCCAGCAGCTTAGACGTCAGGGTGAACACTGAAGCTTTCTTT; clone_size: NA; j_call: TRBJ1-1; v_call: TRBV11-2; d_call: NA
cdr3_aa: CASSVAPEAFF; cdr3_nt: TGTGCCAGCAGCGTAGCTCCTGAAGCTTTCTTT; clone_size: few; j_call: TRBJ1-1; v_call: TRBV9; d_call: NA
cdr3_aa: CASSPPLGGNSYEQYF; cdr3_nt: TGTGCCAGCAGTCCTCCCTTAGGGGGGAACTCCTACGAGCAGTACTTC; clone_size: NA; j_call: TRBJ2-7; v_call: TRBV27; d_call: NA
cdr3_aa: CASSQDGGLGFF; cdr3_nt: TGTGCCAGCAGCCAAGATGGCGGGTTAGGGTTCTTC; clone_size: NA; j_call: TRBJ2-1; v_call: TRBV4-2; d_call: NA
cdr3_aa: CASSLGPNQPQHF; cdr3_nt: TGTGCCAGCAGCTTGGGACCCAATCAGCCCCAGCATTTT; clone_size: NA; j_call: TRBJ1-5; v_call: TRBV7-9; d_call: NA
cdr3_aa: CASSQEGPRSSGANVLTF; cdr3_nt: TGTGCCAGCAGCCAAGAAGGGCCCAGGAGCTCTGGGGCCAACGTCCTGACTTTC; clone_size: NA; j_call: TRBJ2-6; v_call: TRBV4-2; d_call: NA
cdr3_aa: CASSVLAGEETQYF; cdr3_nt: TGTGCCAGCAGCGTACTAGCGGGAGAAGAGACCCAGTACTTC; clone_size: NA; j_call: TRBJ2-5; v_call: TRBV9; d_call: TRBD2
cdr3_aa: CASSPREGLNTEAFF; cdr3_nt: TGTGCCAGCAGTCCCCGGGAGGGGCTGAACACTGAAGCTTTCTTT; clone_size: NA; j_call: TRBJ1-1; v_call: TRBV25-1; d_call: NA
cdr3_aa: CASSVDGETYEQYF; cdr3_nt: TGTGCCAGCAGTGTGGACGGGGAAACCTACGAGCAGTACTTC; clone_size: NA; j_call: TRBJ2-7; v_call: TRBV6-1; d_call: NA
cdr3_aa: CASSSRGATLEQYF; cdr3_nt: TGTGCCAGCAGCTCCAGGGGAGCTACGTTGGAGCAGTACTTC; clone_size: NA; j_call: TRBJ2-7; v_call: TRBV11-1; d_call: NA
cdr3_aa: CASTTTGYGANVLTF; cdr3_nt: TGTGCCAGTACCACGACAGGTTACGGGGCCAACGTCCTGACTTTC; clone_size: once; j_call: TRBJ2-6; v_call: TRBV19; d_call: NA
cdr3_aa: CAKRGAHGRYGYTF; cdr3_nt: TGTGCCAAACGGGGGGCGCACGGGCGCTATGGCTACACCTTC; clone_size: NA; j_call: TRBJ1-2; v_call: TRBV2; d_call: NA
cdr3_aa: CAISEPGLAGGLGAQYF; cdr3_nt: TGTGCCATCAGTGAGCCAGGACTAGCGGGAGGGCTGGGGGCCCAGTACTTC; clone_size: NA; j_call: TRBJ2-5; v_call: TRBV10-3; d_call: TRBD2
cdr3_aa: CASGAGNQPQHF; cdr3_nt: TGTGCCAGCGGGGCTGGGAATCAGCCCCAGCATTTT; clone_size: NA; j_call: TRBJ1-5; v_call: TRBV6-5; d_call: NA
cdr3_aa: CASSIGTGAAAQETQYF; cdr3_nt: TGTGCCAGCAGCATAGGGACAGGGGCCGCGGCCCAAGAGACCCAGTACTTC; clone_size: NA; j_call: TRBJ2-5; v_call: TRBV7-9; d_call: TRBD1
cdr3_aa: CASSLSGNPYYGYTF; cdr3_nt: TGTGCCAGCAGCTTGTCGGGGAACCCCTACTATGGCTACACCTTC; clone_size: NA; j_call: TRBJ1-2; v_call: TRBV5-5; d_call: NA
cdr3_aa: CASSFFPPGAGTEAFF; cdr3_nt: TGTGCCAGCAGTTTTTTCCCTCCAGGGGCAGGGACTGAAGCTTTCTTT; clone_size: NA; j_call: TRBJ1-1; v_call: TRBV27; d_call: NA
cdr3_aa: CASSLVSHPADEQYF; cdr3_nt: TGTGCCAGCAGTTTAGTGTCCCACCCGGCCGACGAGCAGTACTTC; clone_size: NA; j_call: TRBJ2-7; v_call: TRBV28; d_call: NA
cdr3_aa: CASSQFIGGSTEAFF; cdr3_nt: TGTGCCAGCAGCCAATTCATAGGGGGATCCACTGAAGCTTTCTTT; clone_size: NA; j_call: TRBJ1-1; v_call: TRBV16; d_call: NA
cdr3_aa: CASSLSGNSYEQYF; cdr3_nt: TGCGCCAGCAGCCTGTCAGGGAACTCCTACGAGCAGTACTTC; clone_size: NA; j_call: TRBJ2-7; v_call: TRBV5-1; d_call: NA
cdr3_aa: CASSVGLNTGELFF; cdr3_nt: TGTGCCAGCAGCGTAGGACTAAACACCGGGGAGCTGTTTTTT; clone_size: NA; j_call: TRBJ2-2; v_call: TRBV9; d_call: NA
cdr3_aa: CASSLGLAGSTDTQYF; cdr3_nt: TGTGCCAGCAGCTTGGGACTAGCGGGGTCCACAGATACGCAGTATTTT; clone_size: NA; j_call: TRBJ2-3; v_call: TRBV5-6; d_call: TRBD2
cdr3_aa: CASSQARTDNQPQHF; cdr3_nt: TGCGCCAGCAGCCAAGCGAGGACAGACAATCAGCCCCAGCATTTT; clone_size: NA; j_call: TRBJ1-5; v_call: TRBV4-1; d_call: NA
cdr3_aa: CASSPRVGNTEAFF; cdr3_nt: TGTGCCAGCAGCCCCAGGGTCGGTAACACTGAAGCTTTCTTT; clone_size: NA; j_call: TRBJ1-1; v_call: TRBV7-9; d_call: NA
cdr3_aa: CASRGPGAKNIQYF; cdr3_nt: TGTGCCAGCCGAGGTCCCGGAGCCAAAAACATTCAGTACTTC; clone_size: NA; j_call: TRBJ2-4; v_call: TRBV2; d_call: NA
cdr3_aa: CASSLGGGNEQFF; cdr3_nt: TGTGCCAGTAGTTTGGGTGGAGGAAATGAGCAGTTCTTC; clone_size: NA; j_call: TRBJ2-1; v_call: TRBV19; d_call: NA
cdr3_aa: CASSSQGSGYGYTF; cdr3_nt: TGTGCCAGCAGCTCCCAGGGCTCCGGCTATGGCTACACCTTC; clone_size: NA; j_call: TRBJ1-2; v_call: TRBV5-5; d_call: NA
cdr3_aa: CASSLDRAGELFF; cdr3_nt: TGTGCCAGCAGCTTAGACAGGGCCGGGGAGCTGTTTTTT; clone_size: NA; j_call: TRBJ2-2; v_call: TRBV7-9; d_call: NA
cdr3_aa: CASSSSVTEAFF; cdr3_nt: TGTGCCAGCAGCTCGTCAGTCACTGAAGCTTTCTTT; clone_size: NA; j_call: TRBJ1-1; v_call: TRBV7-9; d_call: NA
cdr3_aa: CASSLGGGVGTEAFF; cdr3_nt: TGCGCCAGCAGCTTGGGAGGGGGCGTGGGCACTGAAGCTTTCTTT; clone_size: once; j_call: TRBJ1-1; v_call: TRBV5-1; d_call: TRBD1
cdr3_aa: CASSFGARGDTQYF; cdr3_nt: TGTGCCAGCAGTTTTGGGGCTAGGGGGGATACGCAGTATTTT; clone_size: NA; j_call: TRBJ2-3; v_call: TRBV27; d_call: NA
cdr3_aa: CSVAGQDSNQPQHF; cdr3_nt: TGCAGCGTTGCGGGACAGGATAGCAATCAGCCCCAGCATTTT; clone_size: NA; j_call: TRBJ1-5; v_call: TRBV29-1; d_call: TRBD1
cdr3_aa: CASSLGGSSSYEQYF; cdr3_nt: TGTGCCAGCAGCTTGGGGGGATCAAGCTCCTACGAGCAGTACTTC; clone_size: NA; j_call: TRBJ2-7; v_call: TRBV5-6; d_call: NA